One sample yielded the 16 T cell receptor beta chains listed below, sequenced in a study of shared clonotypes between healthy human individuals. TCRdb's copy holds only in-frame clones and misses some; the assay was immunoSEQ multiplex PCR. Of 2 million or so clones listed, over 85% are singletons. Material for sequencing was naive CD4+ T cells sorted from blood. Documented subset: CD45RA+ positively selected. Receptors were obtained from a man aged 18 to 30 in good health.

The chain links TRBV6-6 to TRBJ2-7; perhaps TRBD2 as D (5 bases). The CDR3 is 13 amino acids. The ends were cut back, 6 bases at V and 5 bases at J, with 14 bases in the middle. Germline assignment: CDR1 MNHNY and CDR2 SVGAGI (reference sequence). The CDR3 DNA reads TGTGCCAGCAGGCGGGTTACAATGGACGAGCAGTACTTC. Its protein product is CASRRVTMDEQYF.

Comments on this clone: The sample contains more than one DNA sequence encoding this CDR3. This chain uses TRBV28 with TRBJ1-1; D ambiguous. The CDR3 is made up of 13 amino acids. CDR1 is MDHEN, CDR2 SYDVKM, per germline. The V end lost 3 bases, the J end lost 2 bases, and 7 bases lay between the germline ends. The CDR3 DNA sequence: TGTGCCAGCAGTTTCGGGAGAAACACTGAAGCTTTCTTT. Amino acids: CASSFGRNTEAFF.

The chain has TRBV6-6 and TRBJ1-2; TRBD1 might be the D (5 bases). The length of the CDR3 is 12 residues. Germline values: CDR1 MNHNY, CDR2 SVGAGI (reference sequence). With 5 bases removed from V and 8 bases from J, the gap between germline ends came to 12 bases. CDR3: CASSQGSHGYTF. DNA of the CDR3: TGTGCCAGCAGTCAGGGTTCGCACGGCTACACCTTC.

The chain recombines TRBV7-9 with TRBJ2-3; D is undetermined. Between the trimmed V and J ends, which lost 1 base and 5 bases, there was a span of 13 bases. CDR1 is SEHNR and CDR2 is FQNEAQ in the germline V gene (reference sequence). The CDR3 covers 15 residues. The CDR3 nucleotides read TGTGCCAGCAGCTTAGGTCGTTCTGCCGGAGATACGCAGTATTTT. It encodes CASSLGRSAGDTQYF.

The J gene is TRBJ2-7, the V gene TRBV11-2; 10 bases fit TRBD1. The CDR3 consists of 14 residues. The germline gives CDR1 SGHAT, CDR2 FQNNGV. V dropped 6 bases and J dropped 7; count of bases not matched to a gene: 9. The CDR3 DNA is TGTGCCAGCAGTCCCCGGGACAGGGGTCTAGAGCAGTACTTC. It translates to CASSPRDRGLEQYF.

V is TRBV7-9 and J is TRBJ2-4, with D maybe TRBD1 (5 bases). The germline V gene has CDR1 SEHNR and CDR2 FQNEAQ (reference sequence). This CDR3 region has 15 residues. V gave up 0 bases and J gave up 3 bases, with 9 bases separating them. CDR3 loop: CASSLALGLKNIQYF. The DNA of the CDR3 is TGTGCCAGCAGCTTAGCGTTGGGGCTCAAAAACATTCAGTACTTC.

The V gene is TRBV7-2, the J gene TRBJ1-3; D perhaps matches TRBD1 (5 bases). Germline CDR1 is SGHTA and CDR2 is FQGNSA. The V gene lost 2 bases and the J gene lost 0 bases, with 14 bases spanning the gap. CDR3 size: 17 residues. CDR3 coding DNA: TGTGCCAGCAGCTTACCCTTGGGGCCCTTCTCTGGAAACACCATATATTTT. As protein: CASSLPLGPFSGNTIYF.

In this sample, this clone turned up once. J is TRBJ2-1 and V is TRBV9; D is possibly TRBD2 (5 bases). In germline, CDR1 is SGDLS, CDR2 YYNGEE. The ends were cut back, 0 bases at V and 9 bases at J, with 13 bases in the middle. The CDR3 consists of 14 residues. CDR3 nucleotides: TGTGCCAGCAGCGTAGATCCGGGATTAGGTGAGCAGTTCTTC. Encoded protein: CASSVDPGLGEQFF.

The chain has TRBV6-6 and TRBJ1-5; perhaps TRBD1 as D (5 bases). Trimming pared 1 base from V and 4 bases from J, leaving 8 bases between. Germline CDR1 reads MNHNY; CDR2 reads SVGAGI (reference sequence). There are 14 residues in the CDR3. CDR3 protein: CASSYWGLNQPQHF. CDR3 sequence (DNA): TGTGCCAGCAGTTACTGGGGCCTTAATCAGCCCCAGCATTTT.

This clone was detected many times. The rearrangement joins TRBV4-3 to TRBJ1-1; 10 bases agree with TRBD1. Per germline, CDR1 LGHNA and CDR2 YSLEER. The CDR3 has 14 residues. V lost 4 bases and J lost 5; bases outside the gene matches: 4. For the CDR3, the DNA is TGCGCCAGCAGCCTGACAGGGGGCAATACTGAAGCTTTCTTT. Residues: CASSLTGGNTEAFF.

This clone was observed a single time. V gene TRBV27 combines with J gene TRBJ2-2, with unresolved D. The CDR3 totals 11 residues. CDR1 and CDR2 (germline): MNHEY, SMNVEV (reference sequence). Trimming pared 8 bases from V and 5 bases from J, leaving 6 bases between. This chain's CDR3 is CASRPTGELFF. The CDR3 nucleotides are TGTGCCAGCCGCCCGACCGGGGAGCTGTTTTTT.

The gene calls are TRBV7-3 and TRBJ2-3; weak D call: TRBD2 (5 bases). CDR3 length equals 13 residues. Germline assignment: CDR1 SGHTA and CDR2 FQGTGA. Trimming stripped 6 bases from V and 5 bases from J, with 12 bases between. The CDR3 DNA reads TGTGCCAGCAGTTCCAACGGACTAGATACGCAGTATTTT. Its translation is CASSSNGLDTQYF.

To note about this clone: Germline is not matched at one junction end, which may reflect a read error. The CDR3, as DNA: TGTGCCAGAAGCTTGGCTGTGGGGGGCCCAACAGAGACCCAGTACTTC. Amino acids: CARSLAVGGPTETQYF. The rearrangement uses TRBV5-4 and TRBJ2-5, with D possibly being TRBD1 or TRBD2 (6 bases each). Germline V gives CDR1 SGHNT, CDR2 YYREEE (reference sequence). There are 16 residues in the CDR3.

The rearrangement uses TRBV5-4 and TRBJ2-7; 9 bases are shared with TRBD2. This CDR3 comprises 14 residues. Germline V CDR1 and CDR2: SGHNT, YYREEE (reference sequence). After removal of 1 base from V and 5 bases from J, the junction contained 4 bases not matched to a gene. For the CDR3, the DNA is TGTGCCAGCAGCTTGACTAGCGGGCTGAACGAGCAGTACTTC. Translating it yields CASSLTSGLNEQYF.

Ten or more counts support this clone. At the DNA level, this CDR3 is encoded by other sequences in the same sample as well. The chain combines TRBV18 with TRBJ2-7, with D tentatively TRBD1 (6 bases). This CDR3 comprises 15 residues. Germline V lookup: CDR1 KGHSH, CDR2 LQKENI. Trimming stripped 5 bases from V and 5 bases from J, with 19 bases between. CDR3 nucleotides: TGTGCCAGCTCAGTCGGACAGTCAGCATCCGACGAGCAGTACTTC. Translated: CASSVGQSASDEQYF.

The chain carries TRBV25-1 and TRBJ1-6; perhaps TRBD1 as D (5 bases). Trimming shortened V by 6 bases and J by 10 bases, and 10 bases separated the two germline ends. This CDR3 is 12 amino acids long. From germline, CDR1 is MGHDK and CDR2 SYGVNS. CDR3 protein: CASRTQGSPLHF. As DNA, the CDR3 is TGTGCCAGCAGAACTCAGGGCTCACCCCTCCACTTT.